This T cell receptor (beta chain) stems from a study of T-cell reconstitution after alpha-beta-depleted transplantation in children. Researchers prepared the TCRbeta library using unique molecular identifiers, the study reports. TCRdb independently ran MiXCR on the PCR reads; one entry per CDR3 protein. The sample has about 110,000 distinct CDR3 sequences, 10% seen once; the top ten hold approximately 8%. This clonotype was recorded at least ten times. The TCR originated in a human donor who donated a stem cell graft to a child with acute lymphoblastic leukemia. The input for sequencing was PBMCs from the stem cell graft donor, taken from the stem cell graft.

CDR3 sequence: CASSSADRSNYGYTF. The CDR3 DNA reads TGTGCCAGCAGCTCAGCGGACAGGTCGAACTATGGCTACACCTTC. V usage is TRBV7-8 and J usage is TRBJ1-2; the match to TRBD1 covers 7 bases. V lost 4 bases and J lost 2; bases outside the gene matches: 7. The CDR3 is 15 amino acids. The germline V gene has CDR1 SGHVS and CDR2 FQNEAQ.